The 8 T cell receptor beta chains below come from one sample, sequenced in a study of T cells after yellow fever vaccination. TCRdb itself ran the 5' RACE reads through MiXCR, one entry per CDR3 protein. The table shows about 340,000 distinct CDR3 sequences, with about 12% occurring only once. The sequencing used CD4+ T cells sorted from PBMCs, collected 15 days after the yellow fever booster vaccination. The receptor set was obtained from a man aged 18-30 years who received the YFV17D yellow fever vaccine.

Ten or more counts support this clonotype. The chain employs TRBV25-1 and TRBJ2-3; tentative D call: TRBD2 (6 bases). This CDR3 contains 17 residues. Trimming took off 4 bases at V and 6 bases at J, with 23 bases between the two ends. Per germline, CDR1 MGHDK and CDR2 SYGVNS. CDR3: CASSALAGRYVLDTQYF. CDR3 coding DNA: TGTGCCAGCAGTGCTTTGGCAGGGAGGTATGTTTTGGATACGCAGTATTTT.

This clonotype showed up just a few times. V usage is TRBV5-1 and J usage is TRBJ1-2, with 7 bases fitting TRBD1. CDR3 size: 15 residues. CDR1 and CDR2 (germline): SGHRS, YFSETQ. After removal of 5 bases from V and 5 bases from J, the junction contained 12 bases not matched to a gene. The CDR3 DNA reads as TGCGCCAGCAGTCGAATGTCAGGGGGAAATTATGGCTACACCTTC. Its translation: CASSRMSGGNYGYTF.

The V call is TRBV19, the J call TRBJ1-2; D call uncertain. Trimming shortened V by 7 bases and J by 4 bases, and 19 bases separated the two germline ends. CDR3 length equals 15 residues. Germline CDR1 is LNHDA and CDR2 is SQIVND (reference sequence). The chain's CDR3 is CASNSRMGHAYGYTF. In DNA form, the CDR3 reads TGTGCCAGTAATTCTAGGATGGGTCATGCCTATGGCTACACCTTC.

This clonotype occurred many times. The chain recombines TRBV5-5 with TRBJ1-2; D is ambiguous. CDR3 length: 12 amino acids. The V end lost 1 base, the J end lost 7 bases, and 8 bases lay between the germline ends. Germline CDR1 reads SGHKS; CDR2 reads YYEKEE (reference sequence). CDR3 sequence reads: CASSLWMGGYTF. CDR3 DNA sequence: TGTGCCAGCAGCTTGTGGATGGGTGGCTACACCTTC.

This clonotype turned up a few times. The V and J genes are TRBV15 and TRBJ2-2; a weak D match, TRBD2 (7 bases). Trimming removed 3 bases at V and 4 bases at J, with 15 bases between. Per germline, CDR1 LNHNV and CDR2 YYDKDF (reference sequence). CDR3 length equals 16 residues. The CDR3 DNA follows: TGTGCCACCAGCAGGGACCGGGGGGCTCTCACCGGGGAGCTGTTTTTT. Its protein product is CATSRDRGALTGELFF.

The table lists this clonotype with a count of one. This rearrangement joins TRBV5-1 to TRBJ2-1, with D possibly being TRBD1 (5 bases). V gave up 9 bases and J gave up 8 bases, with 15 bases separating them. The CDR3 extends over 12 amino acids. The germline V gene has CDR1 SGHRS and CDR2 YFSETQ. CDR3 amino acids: CATSLGLDEQFF. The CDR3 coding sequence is TGCGCCACCTCGTTGGGGCTCGATGAGCAGTTCTTC.

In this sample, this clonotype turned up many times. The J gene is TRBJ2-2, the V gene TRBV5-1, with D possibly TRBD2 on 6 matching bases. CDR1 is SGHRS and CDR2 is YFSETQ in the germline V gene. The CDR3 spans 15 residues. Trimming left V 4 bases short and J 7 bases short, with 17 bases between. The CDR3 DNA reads TGCGCCAGCAGCCTTTACGGGGGATCGATCGGGGAGCTGTTTTTT. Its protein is CASSLYGGSIGELFF.

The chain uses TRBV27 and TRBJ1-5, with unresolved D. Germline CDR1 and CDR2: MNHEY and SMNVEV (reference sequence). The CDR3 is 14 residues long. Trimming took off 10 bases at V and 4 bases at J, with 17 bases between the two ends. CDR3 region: CAILPRVSNQPQHF. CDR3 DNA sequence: TGTGCCATCTTACCGCGGGTTTCTAATCAGCCCCAGCATTTT.